The T cell receptor (beta chain) described here comes from a study of T and B cells in COVID-19 patients (dated by TCRdb to 2019 to 2021). Regarding the complete study: Using TRB and IGH repertoire sequencing of peripheral blood, the study characterized adaptive immunity in COVID-19 patients who had active infection or had recovered. As many as 9 follow-up blood samples were taken per patient, and some of the samples covered different disease stages within the same individual. Repertoire analyses used an age-matched reference group of 39 healthy donors who were negative for COVID-19 antibodies as the comparison. Median age was around 35 years in the recovered cohort versus about 68 years in the active-infection cohort. Because samples were available both during active disease and after recovery, a couple of patients were counted in both the recovered and the active cohorts. A recovered cohort comprised roughly 19 patients contributing 20 to 25 samples, mostly after mild to moderate COVID-19 managed as outpatients. The repository of TCR and BCR sequences included some 70 time points from over 35 patients, and more than 8.3 million TCR sequences were analysed. Comorbidities linked to unfavorable COVID-19 outcome were present in about 90% of the 20 patients in the active-infection cohort. Critical illness requiring mechanical ventilation or ECMO was present in about 60% of the roughly 20 patients in the active-infection cohort. Results and caveats for the whole study, not just this receptor: A total of 2,200 or so TCR clusters were exclusive to the recovered cohort, and around 31 of those clusters were low-pGen clusters. The cohort was judged too small for assessing how HLA contributes to COVID-19 susceptibility or severity. Strongly skewed TRBV/TRBJ gene usage was reported in patients with COVID-19. Few blood samples were available from mildly ill patients while symptoms were present or from severe cases at early time points. During active COVID-19 the TRB repertoires were highly clonal, but at recovery diversity and richness rose above the levels seen in healthy donors. Specific T cell subsets (CD4+/Treg/CD8+) and sorted SARS-CoV-2-responsive or tetramer+ T cells had not yet been sequenced, and the corresponding sequencing experiments were ongoing. It was stated that prospective validation of the reported TCR clusters was required before the clusters could be put to clinical use.

TCRdb names Illumina MiSeq as the instrument used. TRB rearrangements were amplified by multiplex PCR with BIOMED2 TRB-A/B primer pools. Illumina-compatible adapters and 7-nucleotide sample barcodes were attached to the amplicons through two consecutive PCRs. Phusion HS II polymerase was used for all library PCRs. Amplicons were purified from gel with the NucleoSpin Gel and PCR Clean-up kit, quantified on Qubit, and pooled at about 4 nM. Amplicon pool quality was checked on an Agilent 2100 Bioanalyzer before Illumina next-generation sequencing. As for how the authors treated the data: MiXCR 3.0.8 with the default MiXCR reference library was used to annotate TRB rearrangements. Non-productive reads and sequences with fewer than 2 reads were excluded, and each unique CDR3 nucleotide sequence counted as one clone. Clonality, diversity, richness and V-J gene usage were calculated in R 3.5.1. GLIPH2 was used for TCR clustering by CDR3 similarity, and generation probabilities were calculated by OLGA. GLIPH2 clusters were kept only when the clusters contained at least four unique TCR clonotypes present in at least three individuals. TCRdb reprocessing: public reads trimmed at Q25 with fastp, clones called with MiXCR, in-frame beta chains kept. Rows matching on CDR3 protein sequence are summarized as one entry with the most common DNA and genes. These V and J calls originate from TCRdb's pipeline instead of the authors' own analysis. The sample records 7,000 to 10,000 distinct CDR3 sequences, about 30% of which are singletons. Of the sample, 17% is held by the ten largest clones.

Genomic DNA extracted from blood was used in amounts of about 250-550 ng for amplification of TRB repertoires. Spanning cysteine to phenylalanine, the CDR3 consists of 14 amino acids. Only the CDR3 portion is preserved as DNA: 42 bases, with reading frame beginning at the first base. Trimming at the junction amounts to 3 bases on V and 5 bases on J, and the germline ends lie 14 bases apart. Based on the germline V gene (reference sequence), the CDR1 and CDR2 sequences are SGHNT and YYREEE. This clonotype is a singleton in its sample. This receptor's antigen is unknown. No per-base quality is available; no much larger clone lies one base away. One read alone is weak evidence.

The sequence was obtained from a human donor with active COVID-19. Recombination linked TRBV5-4 to TRBJ1-1, with no confidently assigned D gene. The sequencing sample was made of blood. The nucleotide sequence reads as follows: TGTGCCAGCAGCTCCAGGAGGATATGGACTGAAGCTTTCTTT. The translation is CASSSRRIWTEAFF.